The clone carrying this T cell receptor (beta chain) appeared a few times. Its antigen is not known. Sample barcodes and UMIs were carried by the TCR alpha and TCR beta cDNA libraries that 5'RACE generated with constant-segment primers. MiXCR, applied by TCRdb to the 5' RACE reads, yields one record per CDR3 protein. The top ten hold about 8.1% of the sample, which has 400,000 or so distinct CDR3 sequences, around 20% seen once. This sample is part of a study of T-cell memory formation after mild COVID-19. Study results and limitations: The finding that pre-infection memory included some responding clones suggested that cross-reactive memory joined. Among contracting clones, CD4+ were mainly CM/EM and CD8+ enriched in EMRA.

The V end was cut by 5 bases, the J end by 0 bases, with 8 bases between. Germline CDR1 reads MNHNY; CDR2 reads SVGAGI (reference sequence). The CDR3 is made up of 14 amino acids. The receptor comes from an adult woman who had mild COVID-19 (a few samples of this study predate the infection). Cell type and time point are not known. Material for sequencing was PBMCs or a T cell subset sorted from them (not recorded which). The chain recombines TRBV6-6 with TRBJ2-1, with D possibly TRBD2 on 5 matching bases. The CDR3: CASSSGNSYNEQFF. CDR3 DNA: TGTGCCAGCAGTAGCGGTAACTCCTACAATGAGCAGTTCTTC.